The 11 T cell receptor beta chains below all came from one sample that was sequenced in a study of OX40 agonist ivuxolimab in advanced cancers. Using immunoSEQ multiplex PCR, the repertoire was profiled, and TCRdb retains in-frame clones only, with some absent. The sample shows tens of thousands of clones, 65% to 85% of them seen only once. Source: CD4+ or CD8+ T cells sorted from blood, taken in a trial of the OX40 agonist ivuxolimab. The receptors come from an adult with an advanced solid tumor such as melanoma, head and neck, liver or kidney cancer.

The chain is built from TRBV4-1 and TRBJ1-5; D perhaps matches TRBD1 (6 bases). The CDR3 contains 18 residues. From germline, CDR1 is MGHRA and CDR2 YSYEKL. V was trimmed by 3 bases and J by 3 bases, leaving 21 bases between them. The CDR3 region is CASSHRGGKGEDNQPQHF. CDR3 sequence (DNA): TGCGCCAGCAGCCACCGGGGGGGGAAGGGGGAGGACAATCAGCCCCAGCATTTT.

This clone was seen a handful of times. The chain employs TRBV4-1 and TRBJ2-2; TRBD1 matches at 10 bases. V gave up 4 bases and J gave up 3 bases; unmatched junction bases: 5. Germline assignment: CDR1 MGHRA and CDR2 YSYEKL. The CDR3 contains 16 residues. DNA of the CDR3: TGCGCCAGCAGCCCCGCCGGGACAGGGGACACCGGGGAGCTGTTTTTT. Protein product: CASSPAGTGDTGELFF.

This sequence joins TRBV14 and TRBJ2-1; TRBD2 matches at 7 bases. V lost 4 bases, J lost 7 bases, and 7 bases stayed unmatched. This CDR3 has 14 amino acids. The germline gives CDR1 SGHDN, CDR2 FVKESK. The CDR3 spells CASSPQWGGNEQFF. The CDR3 nucleotides are TGTGCCAGCAGCCCTCAATGGGGGGGGAATGAGCAGTTCTTC.

J is TRBJ1-1 and V is TRBV2; D gene ambiguous. Trimming took 0 bases from V and 1 from J, leaving 9 bases between them. The CDR3 spans 15 residues. CDR1 is SNHLY, CDR2 FYNNEI, per germline. For the CDR3, the DNA is TGTGCCAGCAGTGAAGCGCTTCTTGGGAACACTGAAGCTTTCTTT. Translated, it gives CASSEALLGNTEAFF.

The chain joins TRBV19 to TRBJ2-3; a possible D gene is TRBD2 (7 bases). Germline V gene data show CDR1 as LNHDA and CDR2 as SQIVND (reference sequence). This CDR3 has 18 amino acids. V lost 10 bases to trimming and J lost 4 bases, with 30 bases between them. CDR3 nucleotide sequence: TGTGCCACCCAAGGGGGTAGCGGGCCTAAAGTGGGGCCAGATACGCAGTATTTT. This codes for CATQGGSGPKVGPDTQYF.

The chain employs TRBV4-1 and TRBJ2-3, with D perhaps given as TRBD1 or TRBD2 (5 bases each). The CDR3 is 17 amino acids. CDR1 is MGHRA, CDR2 YSYEKL, per germline. V was clipped by 1 base and J by 1 base, with 15 bases between them. This chain's CDR3 is CASSQVRPGAGTDTQYF. DNA for the CDR3: TGCGCCAGCAGCCAAGTACGTCCCGGGGCGGGCACAGATACGCAGTATTTT.

The sample holds a few counts of this clone. V usage is TRBV7-2 and J usage is TRBJ1-1; D unresolved. V lost 0 bases to trimming and J lost 3 bases, with 8 bases between them. Germline CDR1 SGHTA, CDR2 FQGNSA. The CDR3 sequence is 14 residues long. CDR3 protein: CASSLAPSHTEAFF. CDR3 bases: TGTGCCAGCAGCTTAGCGCCCAGTCACACTGAAGCTTTCTTT.

The chain recombines TRBV9 with TRBJ1-6; D unresolved. The CDR3 length is 14 residues. V was shortened by 0 bases and J by 6 bases, with 7 bases between the two germline ends. CDR1 is SGDLS, CDR2 YYNGEE, per germline. CDR3: CASSVATGNSPLHF. The CDR3 nucleotides are TGTGCCAGCAGCGTAGCTACCGGTAATTCACCCCTCCACTTT.

CDR3 sequence reads: CASSFSGRPTQYF. As DNA, the CDR3 is TGTGCCAGCAGCTTTTCGGGTCGACCGACCCAGTACTTC. The rearrangement links TRBV7-8 to TRBJ2-5; the D is unclear. The CDR3 has 13 residues. Looked up from germline, CDR1 is SGHVS and CDR2 is FQNEAQ. Trimming removed 3 bases at V and 7 bases at J, with 12 bases between.

The CDR3 is CASSGDSQIYNSPLHF. The CDR3 nucleotides read TGTGCCAGCAGTGGGGACAGCCAAATCTATAATTCACCCCTCCACTTT. The chain uses TRBV2 and TRBJ1-6, with 7 bases aligning to TRBD1. Germline CDR1 reads SNHLY; CDR2 reads FYNNEI. The CDR3 has 16 amino acids. Unmatched junction bases numbered 6, after V lost 4 bases and J lost 3 bases. Variable domain in full (rest from reference TRBV2 and TRBJ1-6): EPEVTQTPSHQVTQMGQEVILRCVPISNHLYFYWYRQILGQKVEFLVSFYNNEISEKSEIFDDQFSVERPDGSNFTLKIRSTKLEDSAMYFCASSGDSQIYNSPLHFGNGTRLTVT.

This clone was seen just once. The genes are TRBV29-1 and TRBJ1-4; D is possibly TRBD1 (5 bases). In germline, CDR1 is SQVTM, CDR2 ANQGSEA. V dropped 0 bases and J dropped 4 bases, with 15 bases sitting between them. The CDR3 spans 16 residues. The CDR3 here is CSVEEYTAGDNEKLFF. The CDR3 DNA follows: TGCAGCGTTGAAGAGTATACTGCGGGGGATAATGAAAAACTGTTTTTT.